This entry features one TCR beta chain sequence. Its antigen is not known. PCR amplification relied on 60 Vbeta primers (plus 13 Jbeta primers). Data came from immunoSEQ multiplex PCR; TCRdb stores just in-frame clones and leaves some out. Seen here are 150,000 to 200,000 clones, 75% to 80% observed once, and the top ten hold approximately 2.9%. The V segment lost 3 bases and the J segment 3 bases; nucleotides outside the gene matches: 3. This CDR3 is 15 amino acids long. The germline gives CDR1 SGDLS, CDR2 YYNGEE. The sample is drawn from a study of cytomegalovirus exposure and HLA in healthy donors. Study observations and caveats: Reports described diagnosis of cytomegalovirus status by the classifier as highly specific and sensitive.

Each donor was nominally healthy when sampled (though unrecorded immune exposures were likely). Sequencing was carried out using PBMCs. The TCR was taken from a female donor in good health and CMV-seronegative. The gene calls are TRBV9 and TRBJ2-7; TRBD2 aligns across 13 bases. The CDR3 protein is CASSAGLAGDYEQYF. The CDR3 DNA reads TGTGCCAGCAGCGCAGGACTAGCGGGGGACTACGAGCAGTACTTC.